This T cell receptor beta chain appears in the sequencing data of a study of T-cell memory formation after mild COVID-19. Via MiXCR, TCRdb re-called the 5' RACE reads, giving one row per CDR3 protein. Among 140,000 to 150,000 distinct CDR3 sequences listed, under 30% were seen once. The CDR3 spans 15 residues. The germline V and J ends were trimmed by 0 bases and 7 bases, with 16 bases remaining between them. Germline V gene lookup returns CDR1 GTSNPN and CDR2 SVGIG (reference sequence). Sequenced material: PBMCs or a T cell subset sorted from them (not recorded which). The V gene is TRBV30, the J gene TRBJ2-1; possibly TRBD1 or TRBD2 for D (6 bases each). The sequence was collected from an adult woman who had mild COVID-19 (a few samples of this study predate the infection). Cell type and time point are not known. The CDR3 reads CAWSVSSGARNEQFF. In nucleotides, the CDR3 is TGTGCCTGGAGTGTAAGCTCGGGGGCGAGGAATGAGCAGTTCTTC.